A selection of T cell receptor beta chains follows, all from one sample in a study of shared clonotypes between healthy human individuals. Produced via immunoSEQ multiplex PCR; TCRdb's table is partial and in-frame only. The table shows around 1.1 million clones, with around 78% occurring only once. The sequenced material came from memory CD4+ T cells from PBMCs. These receptors were collected from a man aged 18 to 29 in good health. Some clones in this sample may be carry-over from other donors' samples. Both conserved end residues are part of each CDR3. The D gene is left open where the match is weak. Only part of the rows carry a size: once, few, many, or a class if the clone is expanded.

TRBD2	.	TRBV11-1	TRBJ2-2	TGTGCCAGCAGCCCCTGGGGGGGAGTAGACACCGGGGAGCTGTTTTTT	CASSPWGGVDTGELFF
.	.	TRBV30	TRBJ1-6	TGTGCCTGGAACCCAGGACGGATTAATTCACCCCTCCACTTT	CAWNPGRINSPLHF
.	many	TRBV20-1	TRBJ2-3	TGCAGTGCTACCGCCCGGGATACGCAGTATTTT	CSATARDTQYF
.	.	TRBV6-5	TRBJ2-7	TGTGCCAGCAGTCCCTCTAGACGGCTCGAGCAGTACTTC	CASSPSRRLEQYF
TRBD1	.	TRBV9	TRBJ2-2	TGTGCCAGATGCGACAGGGGGCGGAACACCGGGGAGCTGTTTTTT	CARCDRGRNTGELFF
TRBD2	.	TRBV10-3	TRBJ2-7	TGTGCCATCAGTGATATGGGAGGGCCTCGTAGGTACGAGCAGTACTTC	CAISDMGGPRRYEQYF
TRBD1	.	TRBV6-1	TRBJ1-2	TGTGCCAGCAGTGAAGCCTCGGCAGGGGGCACCTATGGCTACACCTTC	CASSEASAGGTYGYTF
TRBD2	.	TRBV5-4	TRBJ2-2	TGTGCCAGCAGCTTGCGGGGGGGCAGCACCGGGGAGCTGTTTTTT	CASSLRGGSTGELFF
.	.	TRBV4-1	TRBJ1-3	TGCGCCAGCAGCCATCGCCCCTCGGGGCAGGGGACCAAGAAGAACCGGAACACCATATATTTT	CASSHRPSGQGTKKNRNTIYF
.	.	TRBV27	TRBJ2-6	TGTGCCAGTTCCCCCCAGGCCACTGGGGCCAACGTCCTGACTTTC	CASSPQATGANVLTF
.	.	TRBV6-1	TRBJ2-2	TGTGCCAGCAGTGAAGGGGGGATCGGCACCGGGGAGCTGTTTTTT	CASSEGGIGTGELFF
.	.	TRBV6-5	TRBJ2-6	TGTGCCAGCAGTTACGCTGGGGCCAACGTCCTGACTTTC	CASSYAGANVLTF
TRBD2	.	TRBV5-4	TRBJ2-5	TGTGCCAGCAGCTTGCCGCGGGAGGGGGAGACCCAGTACTTC	CASSLPREGETQYF
TRBD2	.	TRBV5-1	TRBJ2-5	TGCGCCAGCAGCCCCACTAGCGCGCGGATCCAAGAGACCCAGTACTTC	CASSPTSARIQETQYF
TRBD1	once	TRBV28	TRBJ2-7	TGTGCCAGCAGTACCCCAGACAGGGTTTCCCACGAGCAGTACTTC	CASSTPDRVSHEQYF
TRBD2	.	TRBV11-2	TRBJ2-1	TGTGCCAGCACAAAGGACGGGACTAGCGGTGAGCAGTTCTTC	CASTKDGTSGEQFF
.	.	TRBV11-3	TRBJ1-1	TGTGCCAGCAGCTCCGGGACGAACACTGAAGCTTTCTTT	CASSSGTNTEAFF
TRBD2	.	TRBV5-4	TRBJ2-7	TGTGCCAGCAGCCCCGGGGGGGTAGCGGGGACCTACGAGCAGTACTTC	CASSPGGVAGTYEQYF
TRBD1	.	TRBV2	TRBJ2-7	TGTGCCAGCAGGGGACAGACCTACGAGCAGTACTTC	CASRGQTYEQYF
TRBD1	few	TRBV2	TRBJ1-2	TGTGCCGGGACAGGGAGGTCCTATGGCTACACCTTC	CAGTGRSYGYTF
.	.	TRBV19	TRBJ1-1	TGTGCCAGTAGTCTTCAGGGGAACACTGAAGCTTTCTTT	CASSLQGNTEAFF
.	.	TRBV11-2	TRBJ1-5	TGTGCCAGCAGCCCCGGGGGAGGGGGCAATCAGCCCCAGCATTTT	CASSPGGGGNQPQHF
TRBD2	many	TRBV11-2	TRBJ2-1	TGTGCCAGCAGCTTAGATCAATCGCTAGCGGGAATGAATGAGCAGTTCTTC	CASSLDQSLAGMNEQFF
.	.	TRBV10-1	TRBJ2-1	TGCGCCAGCAGTGCATGGGGGAGTGCGAACAATGAGCAGTTCTTC	CASSAWGSANNEQFF
TRBD2	few	TRBV5-1	TRBJ2-5	TGCGCCAGCAGCTTCATGACTAGCGGGAGCGGAGAGACCCAGTACTTC	CASSFMTSGSGETQYF
TRBD2	once	TRBV4-1	TRBJ2-5	TGCGCCAGCAGCCAAGATCCCCTAGCGGGAGGCCTTTTTGGAGAGACCCAGTACTTC	CASSQDPLAGGLFGETQYF
.	.	TRBV5-6	TRBJ2-1	TGTGCCAGCAGCCTGGGGGTAGCTAGCTCCTACAATGAGCAGTTCTTC	CASSLGVASSYNEQFF
.	once	TRBV14	TRBJ2-4	TGTGCCAGCAGCCGGACAGCCAAAAACATTCAGTACTTC	CASSRTAKNIQYF
.	.	TRBV28	TRBJ1-2	TGTGCCAGCCTTGATTTAGAGGGAAGGAGTGGCTACACCTTC	CASLDLEGRSGYTF
TRBD1	few	TRBV29-1	TRBJ2-3	TGCAGCGTTGGCAGGGGGACAGATACGCAGTATTTT	CSVGRGTDTQYF
.	.	TRBV27	TRBJ2-6	TGTGCCAGCAGCACCCCCGGGGCCGGGGCCAACGTCCTGACTTTC	CASSTPGAGANVLTF
.	.	TRBV4-3	TRBJ2-2	TGCGCCAGCAGCGGGGAGTCGAACACCGGGGAGCTGTTTTTT	CASSGESNTGELFF
.	many	TRBV19	TRBJ1-2	TGTGCCAGTAGTACCCCCCGTGGGAACTATGGCTACACCTTC	CASSTPRGNYGYTF
.	.	TRBV7-2	TRBJ1-1	TGTGCCAGCAGCTCAGTGGACAGGAACACTGAAGCTTTCTTT	CASSSVDRNTEAFF
.	.	TRBV7-9	TRBJ2-2	TGTGCCAGCAGACCCGGGACAACGAACACCGGGGAGCTGTTTTTT	CASRPGTTNTGELFF
TRBD2	few	TRBV5-1	TRBJ2-1	TGCGCCAGCAGCTTGGCCCCCACTAGCGGGGCCGATCGGCAGTTCTTC	CASSLAPTSGADRQFF
TRBD1	few	TRBV28	TRBJ1-2	TGTGCCAGCAGTCTCAGGACAGGGCATTATGGCTACACCTTC	CASSLRTGHYGYTF
.	.	TRBV28	TRBJ2-3	TGTGCCACCGCCGCAGGGCCAACTAGCACAGATACGCAGTATTTT	CATAAGPTSTDTQYF
TRBD1	.	TRBV15	TRBJ1-2	TGTGCCACCAGCAGGACCTTGACAGGGGTAGGCTACACCTTC	CATSRTLTGVGYTF
TRBD2	.	TRBV5-1	TRBJ2-3	TGCGCCAGCAGTGGTACGGGAGGGCCCACAGATACGCAGTATTTT	CASSGTGGPTDTQYF
.	.	TRBV18	TRBJ1-5	TGTGCCAGCTCATCACCGCCAGGGCGCGGGCAGCCCCAGCATTTT	CASSSPPGRGQPQHF
.	many	TRBV19	TRBJ2-5	TGTGCCAGTAGTCCTAGGGGAGATGGGGAGACCCAGTACTTC	CASSPRGDGETQYF